Below, 22 T cell receptor beta chains from the same sample are listed, as sequenced in a study of blood T cell repertoires in COVID-19. Clones were read by immunoSEQ multiplex PCR, and TCRdb kept only the in-frame ones, dropping some. The sample holds 120,000 to 150,000 clones, approximately 83% seen once. The material sequenced was peripheral blood. The origin of the receptors is a human donor in a cohort sampled during active COVID-19.

V gene TRBV11-2 combines with J gene TRBJ2-2; possibly TRBD2 for D (6 bases). Per the germline V gene, CDR1 is SGHAT and CDR2 is FQNNGV. V was pared by 1 base and J by 3 bases, with 9 bases between. This CDR3 has 15 residues. As DNA, the CDR3 is TGTGCCAGCAGCTTAGTGGGGGGAGACACCGGGGAGCTGTTTTTT. Protein: CASSLVGGDTGELFF.

The gene calls are TRBV28 and TRBJ1-5, with a weak D call TRBD1 (5 bases). The CDR3 length is 12 residues. V lost 8 bases to trimming and J lost 6 bases, with 11 bases between them. Germline V gene data show CDR1 as MDHEN and CDR2 as SYDVKM. The CDR3: CASGQGRQPQHF. In DNA, the CDR3 is TGTGCCAGCGGACAAGGACGTCAGCCCCAGCATTTT.

The J gene is TRBJ2-5, the V gene TRBV7-9; 7 bases line up with TRBD1. With 5 bases clipped from V and 7 bases from J, the junction kept 10 bases outside the gene matches. CDR1 is SEHNR, CDR2 FQNEAQ, per germline (reference sequence). The CDR3 covers 14 residues. CDR3 region: CASSTGQARGTQYF. DNA for the CDR3: TGTGCCAGCAGCACCGGACAGGCCCGGGGGACCCAGTACTTC.

J is TRBJ1-1 and V is TRBV11-3, with unresolved D. The germline CDR1 and CDR2 sequences are SGHNT and YENEEA. The CDR3 covers 13 residues. The germline V and J ends were trimmed by 4 bases and 5 bases, with 11 bases remaining between them. As DNA, the CDR3 is TGTGCCAGCAGCTCTAGTCTCGGGACTGAAGCTTTCTTT. Protein product: CASSSSLGTEAFF.

V and J are TRBV14 and TRBJ1-6; D is possibly TRBD1 (6 bases). CDR1 SGHDN and CDR2 FVKESK come from the germline V gene. This CDR3 is 15 amino acids long. V was clipped by 3 bases and J by 10 bases, with 16 bases between them. The CDR3 DNA reads as TGTGCCAGCAGCCATCCGGGCGGGGGCAGCTCACCCCTCCACTTT. This sequence encodes CASSHPGGGSSPLHF.

The chain uses TRBV6-6 and TRBJ1-2, with D uncertain. Trimming shortened V by 5 bases and J by 7 bases, and 17 bases separated the two germline ends. The germline V gene has CDR1 MNHNY and CDR2 SVGAGI (reference sequence). The CDR3 has 14 residues. CDR3 in amino acids: CASSSEGLGGGYTF. Written as DNA, the CDR3 is TGTGCCAGCAGTAGCGAGGGCCTCGGAGGTGGCTACACCTTC.

The V gene is TRBV14, the J gene TRBJ1-1; D remains unclear. The V end was cut by 2 bases, the J end by 0 bases, with 13 bases between. Germline loops: CDR1 SGHDN, CDR2 FVKESK. The CDR3 contains 16 residues. CDR3 protein: CASSQSPRGMNTEAFF. CDR3 bases: TGTGCCAGCAGCCAATCCCCCCGAGGTATGAACACTGAAGCTTTCTTT.

J is TRBJ2-5 and V is TRBV5-8; D is perhaps TRBD1 (5 bases). Germline lookup yields CDR1 SGHTS and CDR2 YDEGEE. This CDR3 has 13 amino acids. Trimming cost V 6 bases and J 5 bases, with 14 bases left between them. CDR3 amino acids: CASNRAGSETQYF. The CDR3 coding sequence is TGTGCCAGCAACCGAGCAGGGTCCGAGACCCAGTACTTC.

This clone was detected only a few times. In DNA, the CDR3 is TGTGCCAGCAGCACGGGACAGGCGAGCAATCAGCCCCAGCATTTT. It translates to CASSTGQASNQPQHF. The chain uses TRBV7-9 and TRBJ1-5; 8 bases line up with TRBD1. The CDR3 runs to 15 residues. Trimming at V came to 5 bases and at J to 1 base, leaving 4 bases not matched to a gene. Germline CDR1 reads SEHNR; CDR2 reads FQNEAQ (reference sequence).

This clone was found once. J is TRBJ2-3 and V is TRBV24-1, with D perhaps TRBD2 (6 bases). The length of the CDR3 is 15 residues. The V end was cut by 4 bases, the J end by 1 base, with 11 bases between. Looked up from germline, CDR1 is KGHDR and CDR2 is SFDVKD. Here the CDR3 DNA reads TGTGCCACCAGTGACCCGGGGGAAGGCACAGATACGCAGTATTTT. Amino acids: CATSDPGEGTDTQYF.

The chain is built from TRBV7-6 and TRBJ1-6; tentatively, D is TRBD1 (5 bases). The CDR3 is 14 amino acids. Trimming shortened V by 5 bases and J by 6 bases, and 11 bases separated the two germline ends. CDR1 SGHVS and CDR2 FNYEAQ come from the germline V gene. DNA of the CDR3: TGTGCCAGCAGCCCCAGGGCAGCTAATTCACCCCTCCACTTT. This gives the protein CASSPRAANSPLHF.

This chain links TRBV2 with TRBJ2-1; 7 bases match TRBD2. CDR3 size: 14 residues. Germline lookup yields CDR1 SNHLY and CDR2 FYNNEI. The junction had 11 bases not matched to a gene; V was cut back by 7 bases and J by 8 bases. The CDR3: CASMKGLGRDEQFF. Written as DNA, the CDR3 is TGTGCCAGCATGAAAGGACTAGGTCGGGATGAGCAGTTCTTC.

The chain joins TRBV28 to TRBJ1-4; maybe TRBD1 (6 bases). The V gene lost 6 bases and the J gene lost 5 bases, with 13 bases spanning the gap. The CDR3 runs 14 residues. Germline lookup yields CDR1 MDHEN and CDR2 SYDVKM. CDR3 sequence reads: CASSKTGTNEKLFF. The CDR3 DNA is TGTGCCAGCAGCAAGACAGGTACAAATGAAAAACTGTTTTTT.

The chain carries TRBV13 and TRBJ1-2; D unclear. The CDR3 sequence is 14 residues long. V lost 1 base and J lost 6, with 12 bases in between. CDR1 is PRHDT, CDR2 FYEKMQ, per germline (reference sequence). CDR3 amino acids: CASSLAVAGDGYTF. DNA of the CDR3: TGTGCCAGCAGCTTAGCAGTGGCCGGGGATGGCTACACCTTC. The variable domain in full, completed from reference TRBV13 and TRBJ1-2, reads AAGVIQSPRHLIKEKRETATLKCYPIPRHDTVYWYQQGPGQDPQFLISFYEKMQSDKGSIPDRFSAQQFSDYHSELNMSSLELGDSALYFCASSLAVAGDGYTFGSGTRLTVV.

The genes are TRBV11-3 and TRBJ2-5, with D possibly being TRBD1 (5 bases). This CDR3 is 15 amino acids long. Germline V gene data show CDR1 as SGHNT and CDR2 as YENEEA. Between the trimmed V and J ends, which lost 6 bases and 4 bases, there was a span of 18 bases. CDR3 bases: TGTGCCAGCAGTCCCGGTAGGGGCAATGTAGAGACCCAGTACTTC. Translation gives CASSPGRGNVETQYF.

This clone was recorded once. The V call is TRBV28, the J call TRBJ1-2, with 9 positions matching TRBD1. Looked up from germline, CDR1 is MDHEN and CDR2 is SYDVKM. The CDR3 is made up of 21 amino acids. Unmatched junction bases numbered 28, after V lost 6 bases and J lost 5 bases. In DNA, the CDR3 is TGTGCCAGCAGCCGACTCACAGGGGGCGCGTTTTTGGGTACTAACCGATATGGCTACACCTTC. It yields the protein CASSRLTGGAFLGTNRYGYTF.

This chain joins TRBV18 and TRBJ2-5, with D unclear. The V gene's germline CDR1 is KGHSH and CDR2 LQKENI. Deletions cut 2 bases from V and 6 bases from J, with 4 bases between. The CDR3 loop spans 11 amino acids. CDR3 residues: CASSPGQTQYF. In DNA form, the CDR3 reads TGTGCCAGCTCACCAGGGCAGACCCAGTACTTC.

This clone was seen once. V usage is TRBV2 and J usage is TRBJ1-4, with 7 bases aligning to TRBD1. CDR1 is SNHLY, CDR2 FYNNEI, per germline. The CDR3 runs 16 residues. Trimming removed 4 bases from V and 4 bases from J; junction bases left unmatched: 9. CDR3 in DNA: TGTGCCAGCAGTGCCCCTCCACAGGGGTATAATGAAAAACTGTTTTTT. Amino acids: CASSAPPQGYNEKLFF.

This sequence joins TRBV13 and TRBJ2-3, with D unresolved. Germline assignment: CDR1 PRHDT and CDR2 FYEKMQ (reference sequence). CDR3 length: 14 amino acids. V was pared by 1 base and J by 0 bases, with 5 bases between. The chain's CDR3 is CASSLEQSTDTQYF. The CDR3 coding sequence is TGTGCCAGCAGCTTAGAACAGAGCACAGATACGCAGTATTTT.

The chain recombines TRBV5-1 with TRBJ2-5; TRBD1 matches 8 bases. CDR1 and CDR2 (germline): SGHRS, YFSETQ. CDR3 length equals 15 residues. The V and J ends lost 4 bases and 4 bases, in that order; junction bases with no gene match: 9. The CDR3 DNA follows: TGCGCCAGCAGCCCCAGTGGACAGGGAGGAGAGACCCAGTACTTC. Translated, it gives CASSPSGQGGETQYF.

The chain links TRBV29-1 to TRBJ1-2, with 8 positions matching TRBD1. Germline-derived CDR1 and CDR2 are SQVTM and ANQGSEA. This CDR3 comprises 14 residues. V shed 0 bases and J 2 bases; nucleotides not matched to a gene: 2. CDR3 amino acids: CSVEDWTGNYGYTF. The CDR3 DNA follows: TGCAGCGTTGAAGACTGGACAGGGAACTATGGCTACACCTTC.

The chain links TRBV9 to TRBJ2-5; weak D call: TRBD1 (5 bases). Germline values: CDR1 SGDLS, CDR2 YYNGEE. V dropped 0 bases and J dropped 2 bases, with 14 bases sitting between them. The CDR3 contains 16 residues. The CDR3, as DNA: TGTGCCAGCAGCGTAGGAAAGGGGAAGGGACAAGAGACCCAGTACTTC. Protein sequence: CASSVGKGKGQETQYF.